This TCR beta chain came from a study of T cell responses to AZD1222 COVID-19 vaccine. V shed 3 bases and J shed 1 base, with 7 bases lying between them. Germline V gene lookup returns CDR1 ENHRY and CDR2 SYGVKD. The CDR3 is 14 amino acids. The method was immunoSEQ multiplex PCR; TCRdb's version includes in-frame clones alone and lacks a portion of them. The sample holds 120,000 or so clones, around nine tenths seen once. Specimen: peripheral blood, collected on day 0 of AZD1222 vaccination. This sequence joins TRBV10-3 and TRBJ1-5; a weak D match, TRBD1 (5 bases). The source is an adult in good health. Written as DNA, the CDR3 is TGTGCCATCAGTGAAGGGGTGAGCAATCAGCCCCAGCATTTT. Amino acid sequence: CAISEGVSNQPQHF.